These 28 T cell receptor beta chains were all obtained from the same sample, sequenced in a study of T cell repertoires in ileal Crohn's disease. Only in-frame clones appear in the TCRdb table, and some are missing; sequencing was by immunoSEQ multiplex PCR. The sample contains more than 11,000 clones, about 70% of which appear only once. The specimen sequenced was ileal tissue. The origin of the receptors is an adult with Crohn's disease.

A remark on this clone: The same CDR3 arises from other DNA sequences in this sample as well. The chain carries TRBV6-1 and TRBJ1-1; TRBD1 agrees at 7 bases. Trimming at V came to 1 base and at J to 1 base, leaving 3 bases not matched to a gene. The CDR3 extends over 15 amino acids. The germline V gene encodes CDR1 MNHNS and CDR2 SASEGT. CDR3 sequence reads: CASSEGAGGNTEAFF. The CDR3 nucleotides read TGTGCCAGCAGTGAAGGGGCAGGGGGGAACACTGAAGCTTTCTTT.

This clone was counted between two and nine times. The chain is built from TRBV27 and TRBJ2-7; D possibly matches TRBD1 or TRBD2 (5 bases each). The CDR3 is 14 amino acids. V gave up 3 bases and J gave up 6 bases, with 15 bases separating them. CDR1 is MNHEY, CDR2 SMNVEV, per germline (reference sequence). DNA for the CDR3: TGTGCCAGCAGTTTCAGGGTGGAGGCAAGCGAGCAGTACTTC. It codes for CASSFRVEASEQYF.

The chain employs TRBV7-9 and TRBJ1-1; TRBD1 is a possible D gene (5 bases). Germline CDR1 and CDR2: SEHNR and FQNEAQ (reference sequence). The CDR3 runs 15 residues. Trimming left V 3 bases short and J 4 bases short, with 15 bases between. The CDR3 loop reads CASSFLGGGSTEAFF. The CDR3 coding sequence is TGTGCCAGCAGCTTTTTGGGGGGAGGAAGCACTGAAGCTTTCTTT.

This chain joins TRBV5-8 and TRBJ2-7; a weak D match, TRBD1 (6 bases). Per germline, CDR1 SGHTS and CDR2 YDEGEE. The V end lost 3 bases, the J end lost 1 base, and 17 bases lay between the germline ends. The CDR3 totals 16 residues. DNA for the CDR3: TGTGCCAGCAGCTGGGGGCAGGGCTTCCGATCCTACGAGCAGTACTTC. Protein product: CASSWGQGFRSYEQYF.

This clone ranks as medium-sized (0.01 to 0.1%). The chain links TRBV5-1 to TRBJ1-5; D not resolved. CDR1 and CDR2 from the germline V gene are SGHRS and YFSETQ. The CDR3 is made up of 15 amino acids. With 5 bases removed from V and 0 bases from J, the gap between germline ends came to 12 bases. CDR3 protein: CASREGFLSNQPQHF. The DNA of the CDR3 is TGCGCCAGCAGGGAAGGGTTTCTTAGCAATCAGCCCCAGCATTTT.

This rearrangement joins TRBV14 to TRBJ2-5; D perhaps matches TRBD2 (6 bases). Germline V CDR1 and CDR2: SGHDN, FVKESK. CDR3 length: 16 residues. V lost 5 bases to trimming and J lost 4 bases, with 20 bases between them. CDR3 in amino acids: CASSFLPPGGGETQYF. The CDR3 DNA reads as TGTGCCAGCAGCTTCCTGCCCCCCGGGGGAGGAGAGACCCAGTACTTC.

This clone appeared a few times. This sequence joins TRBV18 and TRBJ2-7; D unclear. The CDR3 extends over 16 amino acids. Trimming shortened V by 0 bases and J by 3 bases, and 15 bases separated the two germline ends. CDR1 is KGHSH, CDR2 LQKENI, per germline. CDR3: CASSPPGRMGSYEQYF. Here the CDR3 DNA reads TGTGCCAGCTCACCACCCGGTAGGATGGGCAGCTACGAGCAGTACTTC.

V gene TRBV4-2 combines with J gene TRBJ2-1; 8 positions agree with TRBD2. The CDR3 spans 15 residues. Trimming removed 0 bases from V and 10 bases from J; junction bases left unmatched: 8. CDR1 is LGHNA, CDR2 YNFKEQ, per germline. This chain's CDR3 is CASSQEAGGAAEQFF. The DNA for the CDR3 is TGTGCCAGCAGCCAAGAGGCCGGGGGGGCCGCCGAGCAGTTCTTC.

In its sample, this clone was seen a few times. The CDR3, as DNA: TGTGCCAGCAGTTGGGACAGGGGGCTGGGTGAAGCTTTCTTT. Its translation: CASSWDRGLGEAFF. The rearrangement uses TRBV27 and TRBJ1-1; 12 bases align to TRBD1. Germline-derived CDR1 and CDR2 are MNHEY and SMNVEV (reference sequence). This CDR3 contains 14 residues. V lost 4 bases, J lost 7 bases, and 4 bases stayed unmatched.

The CDR3 reads CASSFDAFSGNTIYF. Written as DNA, the CDR3 is TGTGCCAGCAGTTTCGACGCGTTCTCTGGAAACACCATATATTTT. The chain uses TRBV6-6 and TRBJ1-3; no reliable D call. V lost 4 bases and J lost 0, with 10 bases in between. Germline V gives CDR1 MNHNY, CDR2 SVGAGI (reference sequence). This CDR3 is built from 15 residues.

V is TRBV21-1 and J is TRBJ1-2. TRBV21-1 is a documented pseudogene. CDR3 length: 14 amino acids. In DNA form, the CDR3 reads TGTGCCAGCAGCTTTATGTCACTCCTCTATGGCTACACCTTC. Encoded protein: CASSFMSLLYGYTF.

The CDR3 loop reads CASISYRDTGELFF. CDR3 coding DNA: TGTGCCAGCATTTCCTACCGGGACACCGGGGAGCTGTTTTTT. This chain links TRBV28 with TRBJ2-2; D gene uncertain. This CDR3 has 14 amino acids. Germline V lookup: CDR1 MDHEN, CDR2 SYDVKM. V lost 7 bases to trimming and J lost 3 bases, with 12 bases between them.

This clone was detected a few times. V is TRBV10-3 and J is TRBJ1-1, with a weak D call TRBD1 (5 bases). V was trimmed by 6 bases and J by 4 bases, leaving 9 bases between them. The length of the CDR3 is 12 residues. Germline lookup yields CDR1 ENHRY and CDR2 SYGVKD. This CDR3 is CAIRGEPTEAFF. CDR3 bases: TGTGCCATCAGGGGGGAGCCCACTGAAGCTTTCTTT.

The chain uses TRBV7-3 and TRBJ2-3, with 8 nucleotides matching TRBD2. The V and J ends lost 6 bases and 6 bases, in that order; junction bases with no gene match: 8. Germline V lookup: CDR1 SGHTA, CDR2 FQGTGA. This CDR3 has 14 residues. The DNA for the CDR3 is TGTGCCAGCAGTACGGGGGGGTCACAGGATACGCAGTATTTT. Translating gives CASSTGGSQDTQYF.

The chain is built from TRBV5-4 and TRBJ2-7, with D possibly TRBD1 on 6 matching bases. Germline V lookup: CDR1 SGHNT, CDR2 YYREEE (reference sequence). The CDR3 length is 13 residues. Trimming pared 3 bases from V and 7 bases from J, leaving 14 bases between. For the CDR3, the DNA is TGTGCCAGCAGCTATCCACAGGGTTTAGAGCAGTACTTC. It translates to CASSYPQGLEQYF.

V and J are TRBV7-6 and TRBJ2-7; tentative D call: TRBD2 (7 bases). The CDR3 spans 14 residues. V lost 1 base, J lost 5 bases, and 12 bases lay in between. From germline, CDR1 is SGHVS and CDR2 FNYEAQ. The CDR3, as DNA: TGTGCCAGCAGCTTAGAGGGGGGGCTCAACGAGCAGTACTTC. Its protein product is CASSLEGGLNEQYF.

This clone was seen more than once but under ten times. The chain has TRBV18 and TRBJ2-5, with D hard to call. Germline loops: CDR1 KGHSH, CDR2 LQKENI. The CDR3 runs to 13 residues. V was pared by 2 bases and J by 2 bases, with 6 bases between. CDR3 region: CASSPTRQETQYF. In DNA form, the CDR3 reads TGTGCCAGCTCACCAACGCGGCAAGAGACCCAGTACTTC.

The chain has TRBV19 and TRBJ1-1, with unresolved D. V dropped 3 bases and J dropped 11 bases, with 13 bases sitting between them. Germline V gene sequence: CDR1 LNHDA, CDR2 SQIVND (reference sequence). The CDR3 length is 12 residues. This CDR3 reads CASSIVYGQAFF. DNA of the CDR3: TGTGCCAGTAGTATCGTTTATGGGCAGGCTTTCTTT. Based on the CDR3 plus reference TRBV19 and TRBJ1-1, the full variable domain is DGGITQSPKYLFRKEGQNVTLSCEQNLNHDAMYWYRQDPGQGLRLIYYSQIVNDFQKGDIAEGYSVSREKKESFPLTVTSAQKNPTAFYLCASSIVYGQAFFGQGTRLTVV.

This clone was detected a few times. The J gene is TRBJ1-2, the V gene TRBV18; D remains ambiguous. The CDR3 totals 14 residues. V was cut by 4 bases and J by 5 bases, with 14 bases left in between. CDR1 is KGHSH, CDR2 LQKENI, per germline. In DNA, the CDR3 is TGTGCCAGCTCACTCGGAGACGACAAGTATGGCTACACCTTC. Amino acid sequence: CASSLGDDKYGYTF.

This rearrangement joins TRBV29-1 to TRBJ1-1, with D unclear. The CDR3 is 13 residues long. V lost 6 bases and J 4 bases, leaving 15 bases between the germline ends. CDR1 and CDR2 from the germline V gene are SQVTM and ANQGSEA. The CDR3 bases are TGCAGCGTCGTAATAAGGGAGAGCACTGAAGCTTTCTTT. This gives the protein CSVVIRESTEAFF.

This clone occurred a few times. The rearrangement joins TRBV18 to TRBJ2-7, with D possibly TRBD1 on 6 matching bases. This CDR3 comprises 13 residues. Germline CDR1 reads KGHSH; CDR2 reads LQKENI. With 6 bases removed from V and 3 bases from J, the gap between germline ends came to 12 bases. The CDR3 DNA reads TGTGCCAGCTCTCCGGGACATAGCTACGAGCAGTACTTC. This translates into CASSPGHSYEQYF.

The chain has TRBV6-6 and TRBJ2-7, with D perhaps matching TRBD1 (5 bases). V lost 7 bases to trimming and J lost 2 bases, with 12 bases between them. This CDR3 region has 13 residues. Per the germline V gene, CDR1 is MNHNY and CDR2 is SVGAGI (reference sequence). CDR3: CASMPGFPYEQYF. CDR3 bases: TGTGCCAGCATGCCAGGGTTTCCCTACGAGCAGTACTTC.

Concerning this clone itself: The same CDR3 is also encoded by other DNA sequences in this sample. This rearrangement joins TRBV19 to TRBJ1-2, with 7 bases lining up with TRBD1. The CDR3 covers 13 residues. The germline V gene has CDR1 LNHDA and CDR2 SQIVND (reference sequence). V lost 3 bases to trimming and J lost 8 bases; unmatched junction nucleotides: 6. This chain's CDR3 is CASSMDRSGGYTF. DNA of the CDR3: TGTGCCAGTAGTATGGACAGGTCTGGCGGCTACACCTTC.

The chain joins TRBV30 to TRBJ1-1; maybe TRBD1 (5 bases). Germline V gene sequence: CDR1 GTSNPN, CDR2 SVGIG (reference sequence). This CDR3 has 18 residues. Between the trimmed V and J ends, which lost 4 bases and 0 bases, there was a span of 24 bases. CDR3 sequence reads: CAWTLLRGGTVMNTEAFF. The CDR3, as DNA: TGTGCCTGGACCCTTCTTAGGGGCGGGACGGTCATGAACACTGAAGCTTTCTTT.

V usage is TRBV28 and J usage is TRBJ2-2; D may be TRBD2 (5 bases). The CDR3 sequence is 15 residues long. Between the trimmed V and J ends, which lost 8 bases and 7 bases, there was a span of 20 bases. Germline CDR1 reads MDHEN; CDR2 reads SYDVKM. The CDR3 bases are TGTGCCAGCGGAGGCCTACCGCCATCCAGCGGGGAGCTGTTTTTT. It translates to CASGGLPPSSGELFF.

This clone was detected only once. DNA of the CDR3: TGTGCCAGCAGCTTAATGCGGGGGGGCCGTTCTGAGAACACAGATACGCAGTATTTT. Protein sequence: CASSLMRGGRSENTDTQYF. The rearrangement joins TRBV5-6 to TRBJ2-3; TRBD2 aligns across 9 bases. The J segment lost 2 bases and the V segment lost 2 bases, leaving 15 bases of the junction unmatched. The CDR3 runs to 19 residues. CDR1 and CDR2 from the germline V gene are SGHDT and YYEEEE.

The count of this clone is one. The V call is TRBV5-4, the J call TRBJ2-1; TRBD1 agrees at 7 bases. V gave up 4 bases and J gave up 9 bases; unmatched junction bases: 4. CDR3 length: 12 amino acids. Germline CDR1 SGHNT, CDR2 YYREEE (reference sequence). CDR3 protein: CASSPYRGEQFF. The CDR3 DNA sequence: TGTGCCAGCAGCCCTTACAGGGGTGAGCAGTTCTTC.

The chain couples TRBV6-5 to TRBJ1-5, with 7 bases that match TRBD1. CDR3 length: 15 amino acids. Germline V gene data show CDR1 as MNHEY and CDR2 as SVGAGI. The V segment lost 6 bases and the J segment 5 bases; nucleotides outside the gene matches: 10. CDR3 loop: CASRSTGYSDQPQHF. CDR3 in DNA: TGTGCCAGCAGGTCGACAGGGTATAGTGATCAGCCCCAGCATTTT.